This section outlines one T cell receptor (beta chain) sequence together with its context. Its antigen is undetermined. This specimen comes from a study of cytomegalovirus exposure and HLA in healthy donors. Study-wide points: An assumption of roughly uniform sequencing depth across donors underlay the presence/absence analyses.

60 Vbeta and 13 Jbeta primers were used in PCR. The repertoire was sequenced with immunoSEQ multiplex PCR; TCRdb's copy has only in-frame clones and lacks some. The sample includes about 130,000 clones, 80% of them seen just once. Trimming cost V 5 bases and J 5 bases; bases outside gene matches: 8. The CDR3 is 15 amino acids. The V gene's germline CDR1 is SNHLY and CDR2 FYNNEI. Material: PBMCs. The rearrangement links TRBV2 to TRBJ1-4; 7 positions match TRBD1. The TCR was taken from a man younger than 45 in good health and CMV-seropositive. The DNA of the CDR3 is TGTGCCAGCAGTCCATGGGGGACAGAAAATGAAAAACTGTTTTTT. It encodes CASSPWGTENEKLFF.